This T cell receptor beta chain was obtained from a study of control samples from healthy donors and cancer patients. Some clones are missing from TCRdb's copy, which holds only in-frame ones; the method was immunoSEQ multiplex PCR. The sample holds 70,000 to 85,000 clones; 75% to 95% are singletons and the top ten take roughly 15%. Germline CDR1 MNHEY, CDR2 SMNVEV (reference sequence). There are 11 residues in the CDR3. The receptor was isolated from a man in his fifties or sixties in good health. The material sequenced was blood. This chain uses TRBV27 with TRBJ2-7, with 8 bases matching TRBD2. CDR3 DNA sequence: TGTTCTCGGCTAGCGGGCTACGAGCAGTACTTC. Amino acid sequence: CSRLAGYEQYF.